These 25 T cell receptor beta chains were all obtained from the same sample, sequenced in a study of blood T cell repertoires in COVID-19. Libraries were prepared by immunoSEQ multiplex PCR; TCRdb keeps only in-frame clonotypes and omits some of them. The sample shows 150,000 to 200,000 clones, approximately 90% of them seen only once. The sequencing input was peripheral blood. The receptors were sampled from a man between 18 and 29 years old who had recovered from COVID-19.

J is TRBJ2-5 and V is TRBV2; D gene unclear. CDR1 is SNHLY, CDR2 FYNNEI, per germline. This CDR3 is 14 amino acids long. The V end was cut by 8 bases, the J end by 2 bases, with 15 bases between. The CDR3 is CASGPSRTQETQYF. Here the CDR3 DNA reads TGTGCCAGCGGGCCCTCCCGCACACAAGAGACCCAGTACTTC. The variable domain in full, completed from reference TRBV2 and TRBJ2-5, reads EPEVTQTPSHQVTQMGQEVILRCVPISNHLYFYWYRQILGQKVEFLVSFYNNEISEKSEIFDDQFSVERPDGSNFTLKIRSTKLEDSAMYFCASGPSRTQETQYFGPGTRLLVL.

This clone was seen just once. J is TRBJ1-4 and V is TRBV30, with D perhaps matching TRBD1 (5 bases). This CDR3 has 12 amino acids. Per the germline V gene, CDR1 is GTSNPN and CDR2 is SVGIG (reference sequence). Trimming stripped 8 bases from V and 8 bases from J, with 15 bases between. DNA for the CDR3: TGTGCCGGGGACCAGGGAGGGGAAAAACTGTTTTTT. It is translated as CAGDQGGEKLFF.

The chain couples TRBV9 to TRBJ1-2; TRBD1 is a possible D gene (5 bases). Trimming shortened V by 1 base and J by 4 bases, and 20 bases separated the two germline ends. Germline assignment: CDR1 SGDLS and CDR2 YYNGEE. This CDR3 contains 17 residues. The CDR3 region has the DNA TGTGCCAGCAGCGTATTGACAGAATCTCCAGGAAGCTATGGCTACACCTTC. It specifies CASSVLTESPGSYGYTF. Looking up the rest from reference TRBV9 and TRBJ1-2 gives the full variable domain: DSGVTQTPKHLITATGQRVTLRCSPRSGDLSVYWYQQSLDQGLQFLIQYYNGEERAKGNILERFSAQQFPDLHSELNLSSLELGDSALYFCASSVLTESPGSYGYTFGSGTRLTVV.

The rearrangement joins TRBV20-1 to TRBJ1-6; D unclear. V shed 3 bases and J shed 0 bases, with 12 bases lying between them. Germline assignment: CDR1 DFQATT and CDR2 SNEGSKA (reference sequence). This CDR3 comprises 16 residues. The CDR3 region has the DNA TGCAGTGCTAGTCGTTCGCCTAGCTCCTATAATTCACCCCTCCACTTT. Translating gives CSASRSPSSYNSPLHF.

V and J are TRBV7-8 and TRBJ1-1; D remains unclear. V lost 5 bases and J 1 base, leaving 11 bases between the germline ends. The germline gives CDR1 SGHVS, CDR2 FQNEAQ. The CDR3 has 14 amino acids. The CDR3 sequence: CASSPGSPNTEAFF. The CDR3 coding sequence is TGTGCCAGCAGCCCAGGATCGCCGAACACTGAAGCTTTCTTT.

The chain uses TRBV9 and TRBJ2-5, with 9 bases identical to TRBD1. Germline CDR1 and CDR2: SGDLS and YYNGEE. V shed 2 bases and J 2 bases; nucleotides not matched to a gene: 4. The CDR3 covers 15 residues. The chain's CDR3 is CASSVYDRGQETQYF. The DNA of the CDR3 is TGTGCCAGCAGCGTCTATGACAGGGGGCAAGAGACCCAGTACTTC.

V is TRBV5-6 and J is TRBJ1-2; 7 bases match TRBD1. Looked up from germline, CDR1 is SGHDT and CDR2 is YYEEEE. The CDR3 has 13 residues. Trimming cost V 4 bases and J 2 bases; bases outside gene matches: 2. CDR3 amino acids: CASSKDRNYGYTF. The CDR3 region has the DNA TGTGCCAGCAGCAAGGACAGGAACTATGGCTACACCTTC.

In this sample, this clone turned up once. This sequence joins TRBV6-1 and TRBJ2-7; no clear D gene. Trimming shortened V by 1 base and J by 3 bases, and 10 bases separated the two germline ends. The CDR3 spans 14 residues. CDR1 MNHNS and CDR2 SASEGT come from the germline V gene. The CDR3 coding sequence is TGTGCCAGCAGTGAAGACAGAACCCTCTACGAGCAGTACTTC. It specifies CASSEDRTLYEQYF.

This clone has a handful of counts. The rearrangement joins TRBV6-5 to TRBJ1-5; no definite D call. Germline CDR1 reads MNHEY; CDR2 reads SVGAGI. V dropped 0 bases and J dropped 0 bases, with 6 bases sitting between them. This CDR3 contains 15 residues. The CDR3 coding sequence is TGTGCCAGCAGTTACTCCGGGGTTAGCAATCAGCCCCAGCATTTT. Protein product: CASSYSGVSNQPQHF.

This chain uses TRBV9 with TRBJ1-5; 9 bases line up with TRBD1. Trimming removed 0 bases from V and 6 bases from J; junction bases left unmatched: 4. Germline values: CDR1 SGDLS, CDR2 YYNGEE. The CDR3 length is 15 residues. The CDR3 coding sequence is TGTGCCAGCAGCGTAGAGGGACAGGGTGGTCAGCCCCAGCATTTT. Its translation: CASSVEGQGGQPQHF.

The CDR3 region has the DNA TGTGCCAGTAGTATAGGCACCAGCACTGAAGCTTTCTTT. This gives the protein CASSIGTSTEAFF. The chain is built from TRBV19 and TRBJ1-1; unclear D gene. The CDR3 covers 13 residues. V was shortened by 1 base and J by 4 bases, with 7 bases between the two germline ends. Germline lookup yields CDR1 LNHDA and CDR2 SQIVND (reference sequence).

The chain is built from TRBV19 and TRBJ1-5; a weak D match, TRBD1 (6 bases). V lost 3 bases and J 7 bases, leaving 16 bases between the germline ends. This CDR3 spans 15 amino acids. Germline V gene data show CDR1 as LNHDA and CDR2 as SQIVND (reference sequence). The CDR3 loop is CASSISGTTFQPQHF. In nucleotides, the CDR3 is TGTGCCAGTAGTATTTCCGGGACAACCTTCCAGCCCCAGCATTTT.

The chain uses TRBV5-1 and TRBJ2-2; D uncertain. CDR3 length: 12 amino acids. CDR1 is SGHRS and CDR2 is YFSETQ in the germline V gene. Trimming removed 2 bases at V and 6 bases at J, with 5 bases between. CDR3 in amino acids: CASSFSAGELFF. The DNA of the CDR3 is TGCGCCAGCAGCTTCAGTGCCGGGGAGCTGTTTTTT.

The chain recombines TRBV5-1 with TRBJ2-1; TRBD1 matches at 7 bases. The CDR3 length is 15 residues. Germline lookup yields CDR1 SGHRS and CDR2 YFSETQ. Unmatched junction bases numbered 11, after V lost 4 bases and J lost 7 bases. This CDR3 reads CASSQVETGLNEQFF. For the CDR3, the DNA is TGCGCCAGCAGCCAGGTGGAGACAGGGCTGAATGAGCAGTTCTTC. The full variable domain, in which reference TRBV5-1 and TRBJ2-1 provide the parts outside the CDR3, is KAGVTQTPRYLIKTRGQQVTLSCSPISGHRSVSWYQQTPGQGLQFLFEYFSETQRNKGNFPGRFSGRQFSNSRSEMNVSTLELGDSALYLCASSQVETGLNEQFFGPGTRLTVL.

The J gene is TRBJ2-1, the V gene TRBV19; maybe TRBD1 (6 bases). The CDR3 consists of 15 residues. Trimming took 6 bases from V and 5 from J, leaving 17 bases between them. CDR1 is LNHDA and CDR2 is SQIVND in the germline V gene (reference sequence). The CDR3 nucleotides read TGTGCCAGTAGGGGTCGGCAGGGGTCGGACAATGAGCAGTTCTTC. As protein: CASRGRQGSDNEQFF.

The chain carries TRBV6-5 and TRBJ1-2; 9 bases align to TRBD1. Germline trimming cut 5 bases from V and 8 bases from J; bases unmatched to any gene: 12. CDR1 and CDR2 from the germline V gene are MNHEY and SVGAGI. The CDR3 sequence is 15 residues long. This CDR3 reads CASSRTGTGKLGYTF. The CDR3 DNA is TGTGCCAGCAGTAGAACCGGGACAGGGAAACTCGGCTACACCTTC.

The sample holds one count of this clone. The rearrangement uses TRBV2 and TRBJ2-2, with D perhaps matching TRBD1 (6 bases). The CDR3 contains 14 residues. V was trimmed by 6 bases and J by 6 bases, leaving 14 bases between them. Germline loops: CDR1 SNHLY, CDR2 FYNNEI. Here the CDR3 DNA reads TGTGCCAGCAGGGAACAGGGTACGGCCGGGGAGCTGTTTTTT. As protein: CASREQGTAGELFF.

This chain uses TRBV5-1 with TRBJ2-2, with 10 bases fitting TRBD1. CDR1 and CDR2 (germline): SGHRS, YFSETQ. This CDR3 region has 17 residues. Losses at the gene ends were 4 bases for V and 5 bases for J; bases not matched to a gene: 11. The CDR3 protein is CASSRSQGQGSTGELFF. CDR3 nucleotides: TGCGCCAGCAGCCGATCCCAGGGACAGGGGTCAACCGGGGAGCTGTTTTTT.

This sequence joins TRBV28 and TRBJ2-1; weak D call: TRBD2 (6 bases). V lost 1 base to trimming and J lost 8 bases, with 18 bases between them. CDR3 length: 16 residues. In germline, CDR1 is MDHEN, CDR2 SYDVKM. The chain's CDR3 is CASSLLTGLLPYEQFF. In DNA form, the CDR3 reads TGTGCCAGCAGTTTATTGACGGGACTCCTTCCCTATGAGCAGTTCTTC.

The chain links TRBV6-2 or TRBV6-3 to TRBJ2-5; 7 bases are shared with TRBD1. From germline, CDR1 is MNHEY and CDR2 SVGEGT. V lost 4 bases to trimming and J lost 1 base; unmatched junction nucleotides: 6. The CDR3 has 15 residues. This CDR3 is CASSFQTGAQETQYF. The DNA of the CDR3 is TGTGCCAGCAGTTTTCAAACAGGGGCCCAAGAGACCCAGTACTTC.

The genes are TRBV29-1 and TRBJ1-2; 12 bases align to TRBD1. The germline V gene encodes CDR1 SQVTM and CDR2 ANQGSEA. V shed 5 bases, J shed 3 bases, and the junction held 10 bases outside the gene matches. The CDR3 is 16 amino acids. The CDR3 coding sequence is TGCAGCGTTACCCGGGACAGGGGGCGAAGAGACTATGGCTACACCTTC. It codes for CSVTRDRGRRDYGYTF.

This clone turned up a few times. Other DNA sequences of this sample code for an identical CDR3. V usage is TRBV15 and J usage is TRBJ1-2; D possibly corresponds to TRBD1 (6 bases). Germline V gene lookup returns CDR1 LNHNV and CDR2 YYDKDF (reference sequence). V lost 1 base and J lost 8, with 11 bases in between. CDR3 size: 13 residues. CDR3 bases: TGTGCCACCAGCAGAGGGGGAACAGGGGGCTACACCTTC. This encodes CATSRGGTGGYTF.

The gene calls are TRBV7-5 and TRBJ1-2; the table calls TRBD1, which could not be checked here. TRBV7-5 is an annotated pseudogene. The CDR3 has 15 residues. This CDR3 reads CARSSGQFKNYGYTF. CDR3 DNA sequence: TGTGCCAGAAGCAGTGGACAGTTTAAGAACTATGGCTACACCTTC.

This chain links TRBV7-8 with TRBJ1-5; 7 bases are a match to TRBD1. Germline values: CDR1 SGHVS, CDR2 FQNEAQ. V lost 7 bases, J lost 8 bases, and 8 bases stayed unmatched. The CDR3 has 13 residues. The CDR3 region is CASTKGAGEPQHF. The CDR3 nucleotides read TGTGCCAGCACCAAGGGGGCAGGGGAGCCCCAGCATTTT. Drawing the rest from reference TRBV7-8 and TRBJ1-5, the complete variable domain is GAGVSQSPRYKVAKRGQDVALRCDPISGHVSLFWYQQALGQGPEFLTYFQNEAQLDKSGLPSDRFFAERPEGSVSTLKIQRTQQEDSAVYLCASTKGAGEPQHFGDGTRLSIL.

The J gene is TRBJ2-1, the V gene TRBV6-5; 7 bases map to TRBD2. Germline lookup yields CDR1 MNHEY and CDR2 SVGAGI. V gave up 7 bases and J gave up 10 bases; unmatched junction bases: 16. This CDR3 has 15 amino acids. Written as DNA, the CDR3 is TGTGCCAGCACCTCCTCGGGTGCGGGAGAATGGGAGCAGTTCTTC. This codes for CASTSSGAGEWEQFF.